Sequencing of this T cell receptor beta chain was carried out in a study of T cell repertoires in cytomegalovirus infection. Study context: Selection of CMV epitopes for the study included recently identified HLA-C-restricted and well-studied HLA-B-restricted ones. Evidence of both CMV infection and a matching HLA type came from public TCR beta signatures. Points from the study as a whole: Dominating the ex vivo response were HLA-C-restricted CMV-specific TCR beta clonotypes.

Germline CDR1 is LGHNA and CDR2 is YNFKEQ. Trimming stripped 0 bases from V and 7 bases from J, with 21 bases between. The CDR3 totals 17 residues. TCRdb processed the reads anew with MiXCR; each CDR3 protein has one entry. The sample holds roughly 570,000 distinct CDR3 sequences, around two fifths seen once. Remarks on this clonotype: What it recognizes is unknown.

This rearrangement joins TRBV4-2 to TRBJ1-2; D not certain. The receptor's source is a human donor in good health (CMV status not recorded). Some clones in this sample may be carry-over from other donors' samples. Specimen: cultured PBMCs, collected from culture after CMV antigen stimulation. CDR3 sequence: CASSQDPAYRGVRGYTF. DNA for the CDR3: TGTGCCAGCAGCCAAGATCCCGCGTACAGAGGAGTACGTGGCTACACCTTC.